The 4 T cell receptor beta chains below come from one sample, sequenced in a study of T cells after yellow fever vaccination. Each CDR3 protein gets one entry after TCRdb re-called the 5' RACE reads with MiXCR. The table lists roughly 520,000 distinct CDR3 sequences, just over 20% of them singletons. This sample comprised PBMCs, obtained roughly 20 days after the first yellow fever vaccination. The receptor set was obtained from a man aged 18 to 29 who received the YFV17D yellow fever vaccine.

This chain links TRBV28 with TRBJ2-2, with D possibly being TRBD2 (6 bases). The CDR3 runs to 15 residues. The germline V gene encodes CDR1 MDHEN and CDR2 SYDVKM. Trimming stripped 5 bases from V and 4 bases from J, with 14 bases between. In nucleotides, the CDR3 is TGTGCCAGCAGTGAGGGAGGCCGTGGCACCGGGGAGCTGTTTTTT. This gives the protein CASSEGGRGTGELFF.

J is TRBJ1-3 and V is TRBV7-9, with 7 bases matching TRBD1. Germline-derived CDR1 and CDR2 are SEHNR and FQNEAQ (reference sequence). This CDR3 comprises 15 residues. V was clipped by 4 bases and J by 4 bases; unmatched bases: 7. The chain's CDR3 is CASSSTGTFGNTIYF. The CDR3 region has the DNA TGTGCCAGCAGCTCGACAGGGACGTTCGGAAACACCATATATTTT. Based on the CDR3 plus reference TRBV7-9 and TRBJ1-3, the full variable domain is DTGVSQNPRHKITKRGQNVTFRCDPISEHNRLYWYRQTLGQGPEFLTYFQNEAQLEKSRLLSDRFSAERPKGSFSTLEIQRTEQGDSAMYLCASSSTGTFGNTIYFGEGSWLTVV.

The chain has TRBV7-9 and TRBJ1-1; D uncertain. The CDR3 contains 13 residues. V was trimmed by 3 bases and J by 3 bases, leaving 8 bases between them. Per germline, CDR1 SEHNR and CDR2 FQNEAQ (reference sequence). The CDR3 coding sequence is TGTGCCAGCAGCTTTGGTTACGACACTGAAGCTTTCTTT. Protein: CASSFGYDTEAFF.

This chain connects TRBV5-5 to TRBJ2-7, with 10 bases identical to TRBD2. Germline V gives CDR1 SGHKS, CDR2 YYEKEE (reference sequence). The CDR3 runs 15 residues. J lost 4 bases, V lost 2 bases, and 6 bases had no gene match. CDR3 protein: CASSFSGGAPYEQYF. CDR3 DNA: TGTGCCAGCAGCTTCAGCGGGGGGGCCCCGTACGAGCAGTACTTC.